Shown below are 18 T cell receptor beta chains from a single sample sequenced in a study of early T cells in non-severe SARS-CoV-2 infection. TCRdb fed the 5' RACE reads into MiXCR, producing one record per CDR3 protein. The data hold tens of thousands of distinct CDR3 sequences, with 10% to 15% observed a single time. Material for sequencing was whole blood. These receptors all come from an adult who was a healthcare worker with PCR-confirmed SARS-CoV-2 infection or an uninfected control (not recorded which).

This clonotype was counted between two and nine times. This chain links TRBV2 with TRBJ2-7; unclear D gene. Germline V gene sequence: CDR1 SNHLY, CDR2 FYNNEI. The CDR3 is 12 amino acids. Trimming took 7 bases from V and 3 from J, leaving 10 bases between them. The CDR3 spells CASNTESYEQYF. The CDR3 DNA sequence: TGTGCCAGCAACACAGAGAGCTACGAGCAGTACTTC.

Only a few counts were recorded for this clonotype. V is TRBV10-3 and J is TRBJ2-3; D gene ambiguous. Germline V gene sequence: CDR1 ENHRY, CDR2 SYGVKD. The CDR3 has 14 residues. Trimming stripped 0 bases from V and 4 bases from J, with 8 bases between. The CDR3 bases are TGTGCCATCAGTGAGTCGGTCGCCGCAGATACGCAGTATTTT. Its translation is CAISESVAADTQYF.

The sample holds a few counts of this clonotype. The chain is built from TRBV24-1 and TRBJ2-3; TRBD2 aligns across 12 bases. The length of the CDR3 is 17 residues. Germline CDR1 is KGHDR and CDR2 is SFDVKD. The J segment lost 5 bases and the V segment lost 11 bases, leaving 16 bases of the junction unmatched. The CDR3 DNA reads as TGTGCCAGTTGGTGCGGCCTAGCGGGAGGGCTGGAAGATACGCAGTATTTT. Protein: CASWCGLAGGLEDTQYF.

This clonotype came up a few times. The J gene is TRBJ1-1, the V gene TRBV29-1, with 9 nucleotides matching TRBD1. Germline V lookup: CDR1 SQVTM, CDR2 ANQGSEA. This CDR3 contains 11 residues. V lost 6 bases to trimming and J lost 5 bases; unmatched junction nucleotides: 1. In DNA form, the CDR3 reads TGCAGCGTGGGGACAGGGACTGAAGCTTTCTTT. The encoded protein is CSVGTGTEAFF.

This clonotype appeared a few times. The CDR3 coding sequence is TGCAGTGCTAGAGGAGGAGACACCGGGGAGCTGTTTTTT. It is translated as CSARGGDTGELFF. The rearrangement joins TRBV20-1 to TRBJ2-2; no clear D. The V end lost 1 base, the J end lost 3 bases, and 6 bases lay between the germline ends. The length of the CDR3 is 13 residues. CDR1 and CDR2 (germline): DFQATT, SNEGSKA (reference sequence).

This clonotype was counted between two and nine times. The chain links TRBV29-1 to TRBJ2-1; 9 bases fit TRBD1. Germline V gene sequence: CDR1 SQVTM, CDR2 ANQGSEA. This CDR3 region has 16 residues. With V trimmed by 1 base and J by 3 bases, 7 bases remained unmatched. The CDR3 nucleotides are TGCAGCGTTGAAGTTTGGGCGGGACAGGGCTACAATGAGCAGTTCTTC. It specifies CSVEVWAGQGYNEQFF.

The V call is TRBV18, the J call TRBJ1-1; 7 positions agree with TRBD1. Germline CDR1 is KGHSH and CDR2 is LQKENI. This CDR3 has 13 residues. V shed 9 bases, J shed 0 bases, and the junction held 4 bases outside the gene matches. The CDR3 protein is CASRDRLNTEAFF. DNA for the CDR3: TGTGCCAGTAGGGACAGATTGAACACTGAAGCTTTCTTT. Looking up the rest from reference TRBV18 and TRBJ1-1 gives the full variable domain: NAGVMQNPRHLVRRRGQEARLRCSPMKGHSHVYWYRQLPEEGLKFMVYLQKENIIDESGMPKERFSAEFPKEGPSILRIQQVVRGDSAAYFCASRDRLNTEAFFGQGTRLTVV.

This chain links TRBV28 with TRBJ2-5, with TRBD1 matching over 7 bases. This CDR3 is built from 12 residues. The V and J ends lost 6 bases and 7 bases, in that order; junction bases with no gene match: 5. Germline assignment: CDR1 MDHEN and CDR2 SYDVKM. The CDR3 DNA reads TGTGCCAGCAGCCGGGACAGTACGACCCAGTACTTC. As protein: CASSRDSTTQYF. The variable domain in full, with the rest retrieved from reference TRBV28 and TRBJ2-5, is DVKVTQSSRYLVKRTGEKVFLECVQDMDHENMFWYRQDPGLGLRLIYFSYDVKMKEKGDIPEGYSVSREKKERFSLILESASTNQTSMYLCASSRDSTTQYFGPGTRLLVL.

The table lists this clonotype with a few counts. The chain combines TRBV6-6 with TRBJ1-4; 7 bases line up with TRBD1. V trimming: 6 bases; J trimming: 4 bases; junction bases outside the gene matches: 2. Germline V CDR1 and CDR2: MNHNY, SVGAGI (reference sequence). CDR3 size: 13 residues. DNA for the CDR3: TGTGCCAGCAGGGGGGACAGTAATGAAAAACTGTTTTTT. It codes for CASRGDSNEKLFF.

V usage is TRBV29-1 and J usage is TRBJ2-1; D uncertain. The CDR3 runs to 14 residues. The ends were cut back, 3 bases at V and 0 bases at J, with 9 bases in the middle. Germline loops: CDR1 SQVTM, CDR2 ANQGSEA. The CDR3 here is CSVDDVNSYNEQFF. In DNA form, the CDR3 reads TGCAGCGTTGATGACGTTAACTCCTACAATGAGCAGTTCTTC.

This chain uses TRBV7-2 with TRBJ1-3; 7 bases line up with TRBD1. Unmatched junction bases numbered 11, after V lost 5 bases and J lost 4 bases. From germline, CDR1 is SGHTA and CDR2 FQGNSA. This CDR3 spans 16 amino acids. CDR3 sequence (DNA): TGTGCCAGCAGCCCGACAGGGTCCGCTTCGGGAAACACCATATATTTT. Protein: CASSPTGSASGNTIYF.

The chain is built from TRBV20-1 and TRBJ2-7; D might be TRBD1 (6 bases). The V end was cut by 6 bases, the J end by 2 bases, with 14 bases between. The CDR3 has 13 amino acids. Germline CDR1 reads DFQATT; CDR2 reads SNEGSKA (reference sequence). CDR3 amino acids: CSATQGPAYEQYF. The CDR3 region has the DNA TGCAGTGCAACCCAGGGGCCCGCCTACGAGCAGTACTTC.

The rearrangement joins TRBV6-6 to TRBJ1-2; perhaps TRBD1 as D (5 bases). Germline V gene lookup returns CDR1 MNHNY and CDR2 SVGAGI (reference sequence). Trimming left V 0 bases short and J 8 bases short, with 13 bases between. The CDR3 has 14 residues. CDR3 region: CASSYSNGAIGYTF. The CDR3 DNA is TGTGCCAGCAGTTACTCTAACGGGGCGATAGGCTACACCTTC.

The table lists this clonotype with a few counts. The chain links TRBV7-8 to TRBJ1-1; D gene unclear. Germline V lookup: CDR1 SGHVS, CDR2 FQNEAQ. This CDR3 is built from 14 residues. The germline V and J ends were trimmed by 3 bases and 5 bases, with 13 bases remaining between them. CDR3 nucleotide sequence: TGTGCCAGCAGCTTCACCGACCTGGAAACTGAAGCTTTCTTT. Protein: CASSFTDLETEAFF.

This clonotype was counted only a few times. This rearrangement joins TRBV27 to TRBJ2-7; 8 bases agree with TRBD1. The CDR3 is made up of 17 amino acids. The germline V gene has CDR1 MNHEY and CDR2 SMNVEV (reference sequence). V was pared by 2 bases and J by 3 bases, with 12 bases of the junction left unmatched. Written as DNA, the CDR3 is TGTGCCAGCAGTTTACGTTCGCCCGGGACAGGAGTCTACGAGCAGTACTTC. Amino acid sequence: CASSLRSPGTGVYEQYF.

Comments on this clonotype: Likely a read error: the CDR3 ends without its conserved phenylalanine or tryptophan. The V gene is TRBV28, the J gene TRBJ2-3; D may be TRBD1 or TRBD2 (6 bases each). The CDR3 extends over 14 amino acids. Trimming took 11 bases from V and 1 from J, leaving 16 bases between them. Germline CDR1 is MDHEN and CDR2 is SYDVKM. The CDR3: CAGQSGGGTDTQYL. CDR3 DNA: TGTGCCGGCCAATCCGGGGGCGGCACAGATACGCAGTATCTT.

This chain uses TRBV2 with TRBJ2-7, with 9 positions matching TRBD1. J was trimmed by 6 bases and V by 11 bases; bases with no gene match: 11. Germline V gives CDR1 SNHLY, CDR2 FYNNEI. The CDR3 length is 13 residues. The CDR3 sequence: CASTGDRAGEQYF. The CDR3 DNA follows: TGTGCCTCCACGGGGGACAGGGCGGGCGAGCAGTACTTC.

A few counts support this clonotype. The chain couples TRBV6-1 to TRBJ2-7; a possible D gene is TRBD2 (5 bases). Germline CDR1 is MNHNS and CDR2 is SASEGT. This CDR3 is 12 amino acids long. V was trimmed by 6 bases and J by 3 bases, leaving 9 bases between them. The CDR3 protein is CASRREVYEQYF. The CDR3 DNA sequence: TGTGCCAGCAGACGGGAAGTCTACGAGCAGTACTTC.